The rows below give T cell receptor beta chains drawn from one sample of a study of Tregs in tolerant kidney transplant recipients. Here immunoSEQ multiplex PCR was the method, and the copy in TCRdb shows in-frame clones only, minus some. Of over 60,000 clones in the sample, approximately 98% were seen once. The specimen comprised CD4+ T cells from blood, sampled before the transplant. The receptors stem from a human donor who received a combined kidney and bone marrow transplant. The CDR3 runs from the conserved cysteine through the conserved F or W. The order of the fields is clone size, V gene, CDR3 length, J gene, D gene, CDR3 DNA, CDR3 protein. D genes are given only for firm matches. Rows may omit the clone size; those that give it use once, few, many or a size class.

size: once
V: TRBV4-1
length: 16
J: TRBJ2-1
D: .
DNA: TGCGCCAGCAGCCAAGAAGGGGGCGGGGGGAACAATGAGCAGTTCTTC
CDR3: CASSQEGGGGNNEQFF

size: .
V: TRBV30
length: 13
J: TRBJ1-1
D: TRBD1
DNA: TGTGCCTGGGCCGGGACAGCTTACACTGAAGCTTTCTTT
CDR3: CAWAGTAYTEAFF

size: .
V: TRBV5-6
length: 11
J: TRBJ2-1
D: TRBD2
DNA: TGTGCCAGCAGCCGACTAGCAGGTCAGTTCTTC
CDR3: CASSRLAGQFF

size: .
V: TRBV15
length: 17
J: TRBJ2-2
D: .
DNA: TGTGCCACCAGCAGAGATCCGAGGTTGTCAGCCACCGGGGAGCTGTTTTTT
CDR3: CATSRDPRLSATGELFF

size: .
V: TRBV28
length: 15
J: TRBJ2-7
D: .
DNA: TGTGCCAGCAGCTCCTTTCCCGACAGGATCGACGAGCAGTACTTC
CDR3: CASSSFPDRIDEQYF

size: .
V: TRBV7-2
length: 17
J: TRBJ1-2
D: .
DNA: TGTGCCAGCAGTCCCACCGGTGTTCATCATCCTAACTATGGCTACACCTTC
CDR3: CASSPTGVHHPNYGYTF

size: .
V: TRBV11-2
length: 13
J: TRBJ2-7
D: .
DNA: TGTGCCAGCAGCTTAGGAGGGTCCTACGAGCAGTACTTC
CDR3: CASSLGGSYEQYF

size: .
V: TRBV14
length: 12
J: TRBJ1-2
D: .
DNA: TGTGCCAGCAGCCAATTTGGCCGTGGCTACACCTTC
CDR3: CASSQFGRGYTF

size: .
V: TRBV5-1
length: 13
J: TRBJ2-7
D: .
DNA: TGCGCCAGCAGCCGAGAGGGTCTCTACGAGCAGTACTTC
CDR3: CASSREGLYEQYF

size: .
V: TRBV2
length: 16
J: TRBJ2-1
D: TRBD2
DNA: TGTGCCAGCAGTGAATCGGGACTAGCGGTATACAATGAGCAGTTCTTC
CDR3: CASSESGLAVYNEQFF

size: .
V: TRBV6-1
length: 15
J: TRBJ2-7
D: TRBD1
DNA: TGTGCCAGCACCACTACCGGGACAGGGGTTACCGAGCAGTACTTC
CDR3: CASTTTGTGVTEQYF

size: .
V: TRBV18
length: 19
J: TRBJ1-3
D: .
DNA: TGTGCCAGCTCACCACAAACAATAGGAGAATCTCTCTCTGGAAACACCATATATTTT
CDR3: CASSPQTIGESLSGNTIYF

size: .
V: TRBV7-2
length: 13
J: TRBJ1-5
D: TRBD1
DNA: TGTGCCAGCAGCTTAGACAGGGGTCAGCCCCAGCATTTT
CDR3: CASSLDRGQPQHF

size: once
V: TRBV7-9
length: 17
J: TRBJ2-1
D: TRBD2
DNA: TGTGCCAGCAGCCAGAGGTGGCTAGCGGGAAGTAACAATGAGCAGTTCTTC
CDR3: CASSQRWLAGSNNEQFF

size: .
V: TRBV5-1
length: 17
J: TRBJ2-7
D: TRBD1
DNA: TGCGCCAGCAGCTTACCACCGGGACAGGGGTGGACCTACGAGCAGTACTTC
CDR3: CASSLPPGQGWTYEQYF

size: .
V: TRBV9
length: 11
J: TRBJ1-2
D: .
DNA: TGTGCCAGCAGCGTAGCGTATGGCTACACCTTC
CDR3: CASSVAYGYTF

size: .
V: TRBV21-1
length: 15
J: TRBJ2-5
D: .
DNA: TGTGCCAGCAGCAAAGGCGGTCAGGGTAGAGAGACCCAGTACTTC
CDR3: CASSKGGQGRETQYF

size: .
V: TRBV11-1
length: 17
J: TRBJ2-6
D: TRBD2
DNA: TGTGCCAGCAGCACCGGGACTAGTTATTCCGGGGCCAACGTCCTGACTTTC
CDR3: CASSTGTSYSGANVLTF

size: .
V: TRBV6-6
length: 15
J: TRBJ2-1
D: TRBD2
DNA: TGTGCCAGCAGTTACGGGACTAGCGGATACAATGAGCAGTTCTTC
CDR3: CASSYGTSGYNEQFF

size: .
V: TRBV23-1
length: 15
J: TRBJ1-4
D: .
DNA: TGCGCCAGCAGTCAAGAAGGACAGATTAATGAAAAACTGTTTTTT
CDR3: CASSQEGQINEKLFF

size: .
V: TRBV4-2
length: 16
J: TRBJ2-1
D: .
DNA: TGTGCCAGCAGCCAAGAAACCACTAGGGGGTACAATGAGCAGTTCTTC
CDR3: CASSQETTRGYNEQFF

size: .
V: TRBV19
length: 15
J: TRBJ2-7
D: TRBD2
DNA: TGTGCCAGTAGTATCTTAGCGGGCAGCTCCTACGAGCAGTACTTC
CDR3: CASSILAGSSYEQYF

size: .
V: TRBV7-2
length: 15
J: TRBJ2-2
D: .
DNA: TGTGCCAGCAGCTTTAGGCGGTCGAACACCGGGGAGCTGTTTTTT
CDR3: CASSFRRSNTGELFF

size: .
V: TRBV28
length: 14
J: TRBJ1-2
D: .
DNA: TGTGCCAGCAGGGGGGGAGGGGTTAACTATGGCTACACCTTC
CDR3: CASRGGGVNYGYTF

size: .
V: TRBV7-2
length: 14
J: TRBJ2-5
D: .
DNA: TGTGCCAGCAGCTTAGAGGGAGGAGGGCGGACCCAGTACTTC
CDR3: CASSLEGGGRTQYF

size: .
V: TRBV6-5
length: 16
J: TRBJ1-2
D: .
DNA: TGTGCCAGCAGTTACCTCCAGGGTAATGTTTTAGATGGCTACACCTTC
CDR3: CASSYLQGNVLDGYTF

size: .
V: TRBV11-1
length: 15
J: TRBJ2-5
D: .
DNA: TGTGCCAGCAGCTTAGGCCCGTACAGAAAAGAGACCCAGTACTTC
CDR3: CASSLGPYRKETQYF

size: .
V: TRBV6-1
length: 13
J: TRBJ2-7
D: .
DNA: TGTGCCAGCACATCTACGTCGCGGGCCGAGCAGTACTTC
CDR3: CASTSTSRAEQYF

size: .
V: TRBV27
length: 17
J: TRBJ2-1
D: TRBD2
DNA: TGTGCCAGCAACTCCATACTTCGGGGAGGGCCGTACAATGAGCAGTTCTTC
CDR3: CASNSILRGGPYNEQFF

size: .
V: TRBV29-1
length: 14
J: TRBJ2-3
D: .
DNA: TGCAGCGTTGCCACCCAGGGCCTTGCAGATACGCAGTATTTT
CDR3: CSVATQGLADTQYF

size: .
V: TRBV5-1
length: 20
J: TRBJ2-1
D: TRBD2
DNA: TGCGCCAGCAGCTTGGCTGGGACTAGCGGGGGGGAGAGGTCCTACAATGAGCAGTTCTTC
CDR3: CASSLAGTSGGERSYNEQFF

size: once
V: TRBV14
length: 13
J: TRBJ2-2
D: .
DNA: TGTGCCAGCAGCCGAGGAAGTTCCGGGGAGCTGTTTTTT
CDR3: CASSRGSSGELFF

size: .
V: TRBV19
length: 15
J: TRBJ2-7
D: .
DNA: TGTGCCAGTACCATGAGGAACGGGGAGTCCTACGAGCAGTACTTC
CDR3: CASTMRNGESYEQYF

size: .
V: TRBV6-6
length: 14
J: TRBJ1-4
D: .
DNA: TGTGCCAGCAGCCCCAGGGAGGAGAATGAAAAACTGTTTTTT
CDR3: CASSPREENEKLFF

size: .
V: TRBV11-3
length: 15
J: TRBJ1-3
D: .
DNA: TGTGCCAGCAGCTTTAGATCAGGGGCTGGAAACACCATATATTTT
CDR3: CASSFRSGAGNTIYF

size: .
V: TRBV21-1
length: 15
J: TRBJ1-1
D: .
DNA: TGTGCCAGCAGCAAAGATGGAGGTCCGAACACTGAAGCTTTCTTT
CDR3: CASSKDGGPNTEAFF

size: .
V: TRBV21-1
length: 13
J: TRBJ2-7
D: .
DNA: TGTGACATAGAACGGGGGGCTAACTACGAGCAGTACTTC
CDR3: CDIERGANYEQYF

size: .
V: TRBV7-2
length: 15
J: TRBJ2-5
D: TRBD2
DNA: TGTGCCAGCAGCTTTTCTAGCGGACCCCTTGCGGCCCAGTACTTC
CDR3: CASSFSSGPLAAQYF

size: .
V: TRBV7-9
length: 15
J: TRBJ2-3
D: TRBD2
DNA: TGTGCCAGCAGCCCACGGGGGGTACACACAGATACGCAGTATTTT
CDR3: CASSPRGVHTDTQYF

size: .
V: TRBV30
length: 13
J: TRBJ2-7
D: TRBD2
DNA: TGTGCCTCCCTAGCGGGAGGGGTATCCGAGCAGTACTTC
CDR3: CASLAGGVSEQYF

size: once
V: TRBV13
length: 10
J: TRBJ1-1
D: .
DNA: TGTGCCAGCAGCTGGAGGGTAGCTTTCTTT
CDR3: CASSWRVAFF

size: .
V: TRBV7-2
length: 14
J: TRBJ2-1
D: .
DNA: TGTGCCAGCAGCTTAAGTGGGGGCCACAATGAGCAGTTCTTC
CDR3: CASSLSGGHNEQFF

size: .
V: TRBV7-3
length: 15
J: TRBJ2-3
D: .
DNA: TGTGCCAGCAGCTTAAGTGGGAGCGGGACAGATACGCAGTATTTT
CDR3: CASSLSGSGTDTQYF

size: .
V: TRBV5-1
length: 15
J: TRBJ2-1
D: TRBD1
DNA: TGCGCCAGCAGCGGGGGACAGGGCAAGCACAATGAGCAGTTCTTC
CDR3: CASSGGQGKHNEQFF

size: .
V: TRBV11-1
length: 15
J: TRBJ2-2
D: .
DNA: TGTGCCAGCAGCTTCGGGAACACGAACACCGGGGAGCTGTTTTTT
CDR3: CASSFGNTNTGELFF

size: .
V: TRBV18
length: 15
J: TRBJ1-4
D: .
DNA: TGTGCCAGCTCATTGCAGGGGCCTTCTAATGAAAAACTGTTTTTT
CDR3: CASSLQGPSNEKLFF

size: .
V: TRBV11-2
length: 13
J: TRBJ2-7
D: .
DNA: TGTGCCAGCAGCCCCAGGACTCTTCGCGAGCAGTACTTC
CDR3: CASSPRTLREQYF

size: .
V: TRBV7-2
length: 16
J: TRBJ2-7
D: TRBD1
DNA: TGTGCCAGCAGCTTAGCGCCGGACAGGGCCTCCTACGAGCAGTACTTC
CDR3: CASSLAPDRASYEQYF

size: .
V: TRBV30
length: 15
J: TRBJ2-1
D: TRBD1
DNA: TGTGCCTGGAGTATAACAGGGGGCCTCCGAAATGAGCAGTTCTTC
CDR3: CAWSITGGLRNEQFF

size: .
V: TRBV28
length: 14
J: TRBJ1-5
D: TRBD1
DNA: TGTGCCAGCAGTAGACAGGGTCCTAATCAGCCCCAGCATTTT
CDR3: CASSRQGPNQPQHF

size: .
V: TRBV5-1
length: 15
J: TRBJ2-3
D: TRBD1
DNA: TGCGCCAGCAGCGCCGGACAGGGGAAGACAGATACGCAGTATTTT
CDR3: CASSAGQGKTDTQYF